The sequence of this T cell receptor beta chain was determined in a study of T cell changes during pregnancy in multiple sclerosis. Per the germline V gene, CDR1 is SGHTA and CDR2 is FQGNSA. The CDR3 length is 13 residues. Unmatched junction bases numbered 2, after V lost 7 bases and J lost 1 base. Method: immunoSEQ multiplex PCR; TCRdb's copy keeps in-frame clones and lacks some. The data show fewer than 65,000 clones, 75% to 95% seen once. Sequences were derived from peripheral blood, sampled after pregnancy. The chain is built from TRBV7-2 and TRBJ1-1; TRBD1 matches at 8 bases. The receptor was isolated from a female donor in good health, enrolled as a control in a pregnancy study. CDR3 sequence reads: CASTGQGNTEAFF. The CDR3 DNA is TGTGCCAGCACCGGACAGGGGAACACTGAAGCTTTCTTT.